These T cell receptor beta chains were read from a single sample in a study of CD8 T cells in Susac syndrome. One entry per CDR3 protein results from TCRdb running MiXCR on the immunoSEQ multiplex PCR reads. This repertoire shows about 240,000 distinct CDR3 sequences, 90% to 97% found once; its top ten account for approximately 0.094%. The source material was CD4+ T cells from PBMCs. The receptor source for this set is a human donor with Susac syndrome. CDR3s include the opening cysteine and the closing phenylalanine or tryptophan. Each record gives: J gene, D gene, clone size, V gene, CDR3 DNA, CDR3 protein. A D gene is named only where the DNA matches it firmly. The size field is filled for only some rows; it gives once, few, many or a size class.

>TRBJ2-5|-|-|TRBV2
TGTGCCAGCAGTGATACTCAGGTCCTGGAGACCCAGTACTTC
CASSDTQVLETQYF
>TRBJ2-7|-|-|TRBV5-1
TGCGCCAGCAGCTCTACGGACAGTTATCTCTACGAGCAGTACTTC
CASSSTDSYLYEQYF
>TRBJ2-7|-|once|TRBV5-6
TGTGCCAGCAAGTTAGGACGGAGCCTCTCCTACGAGCAGTACTTC
CASKLGRSLSYEQYF
>TRBJ1-1|-|-|TRBV14
TGTGCCAGCAGCCAAGTAATGGGTGGCTCCACTGAAGCTTTCTTT
CASSQVMGGSTEAFF
>TRBJ1-5|-|-|TRBV20-1
TGCAGTGCTAGAGATGCGGGACCGGGCCTTTATAGCAATCAGCCCCAGCATTTT
CSARDAGPGLYSNQPQHF
>TRBJ2-3|-|-|TRBV11-2
TGTGCCAGCAGCTCGTTCTCTGCGATTACGCAGTATTTT
CASSSFSAITQYF
>TRBJ1-1|-|-|TRBV11-1
TGTGCCAGCAGACCGGACAGTTACACTGAAGCTTTCTTT
CASRPDSYTEAFF
>TRBJ2-2|TRBD2|-|TRBV25-1
TGTGCCAGCAGTCTCTTCCCCCGGACTAGCGGGAGACCCGGGGAGCTGTTTTTT
CASSLFPRTSGRPGELFF
>TRBJ1-5|-|-|TRBV9
TGTGCCAGCAGCGTATCGGTCACGGGAAATCAGCCCCAGCATTTT
CASSVSVTGNQPQHF
>TRBJ2-6|-|-|TRBV25-1
TGTGCCAGCAGTGACCCCCCGGGATCTGGGGCCAACGTCCTGACTTTC
CASSDPPGSGANVLTF
>TRBJ1-2|TRBD1|-|TRBV29-1
TGCAGCGTTGACCACGGACAGGGACGTTATGGCTACACCTTC
CSVDHGQGRYGYTF